These 3 T cell receptor beta chains share one sample of origin, sequenced in a study of T cell responses to AZD1222 COVID-19 vaccine. Some clones are missing from TCRdb's copy, which holds only in-frame ones; the method was immunoSEQ multiplex PCR. This table has 180,000 or so clones, 88% appearing once. The sample was peripheral blood, taken 28 days after the second AZD1222 dose. Every receptor here comes from an adult who received the AZD1222 COVID-19 vaccine.

The CDR3 loop reads CASSQGQRRGAQYF. The CDR3 region has the DNA TGTGCCAGCAGCCAAGGACAGCGAAGGGGGGCCCAGTACTTC. This chain links TRBV3-1 (or the pseudogene TRBV3-2) with TRBJ2-5; the D call may be TRBD1 or TRBD2 (6 bases each). Germline V gene data show CDR1 as LGHDT and CDR2 as YNNKEL (reference sequence). The CDR3 has 14 amino acids. V was clipped by 1 base and J by 9 bases, with 15 bases between them.

J is TRBJ1-5 and V is TRBV19, with D hard to call. The CDR3 is 13 residues long. CDR1 is LNHDA, CDR2 SQIVND, per germline (reference sequence). With 5 bases removed from V and 9 bases from J, the gap between germline ends came to 14 bases. Here the CDR3 DNA reads TGTGCCAGTAGTCCGCCAGTGGGCACGCCCCAGCATTTT. Translation gives CASSPPVGTPQHF.

V is TRBV9 and J is TRBJ1-5; maybe TRBD1 (6 bases). Looked up from germline, CDR1 is SGDLS and CDR2 is YYNGEE. Deletions cut 3 bases from V and 4 bases from J, with 14 bases between. This CDR3 spans 15 amino acids. The chain's CDR3 is CASSAEDRWNQPQHF. CDR3 coding DNA: TGTGCCAGCAGCGCAGAAGACAGGTGGAATCAGCCCCAGCATTTT.